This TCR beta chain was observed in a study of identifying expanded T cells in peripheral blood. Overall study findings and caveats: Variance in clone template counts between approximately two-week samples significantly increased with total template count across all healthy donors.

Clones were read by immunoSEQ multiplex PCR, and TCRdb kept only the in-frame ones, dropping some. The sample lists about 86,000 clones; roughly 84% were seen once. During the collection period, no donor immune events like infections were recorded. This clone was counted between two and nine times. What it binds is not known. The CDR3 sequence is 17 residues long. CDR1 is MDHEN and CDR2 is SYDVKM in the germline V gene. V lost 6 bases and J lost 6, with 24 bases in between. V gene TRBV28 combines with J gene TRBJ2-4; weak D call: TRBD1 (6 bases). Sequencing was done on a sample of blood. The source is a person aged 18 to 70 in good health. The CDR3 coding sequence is TGTGCCAGCAGGACCGGAGACAGGTTTGTGAGCTCAAACATTCAGTACTTC. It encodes CASRTGDRFVSSNIQYF.